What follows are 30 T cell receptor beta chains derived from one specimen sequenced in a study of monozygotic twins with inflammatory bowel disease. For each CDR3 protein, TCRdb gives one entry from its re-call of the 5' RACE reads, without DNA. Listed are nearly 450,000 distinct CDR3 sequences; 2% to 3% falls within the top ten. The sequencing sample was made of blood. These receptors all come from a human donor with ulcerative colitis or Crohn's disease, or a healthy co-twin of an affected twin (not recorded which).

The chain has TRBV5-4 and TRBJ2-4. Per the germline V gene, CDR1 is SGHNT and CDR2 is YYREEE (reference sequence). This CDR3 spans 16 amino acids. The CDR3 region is CASSSDRSLAKNIQYF.

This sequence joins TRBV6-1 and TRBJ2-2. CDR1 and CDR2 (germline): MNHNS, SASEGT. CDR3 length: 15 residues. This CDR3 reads CASSTRKRGTGELFF.

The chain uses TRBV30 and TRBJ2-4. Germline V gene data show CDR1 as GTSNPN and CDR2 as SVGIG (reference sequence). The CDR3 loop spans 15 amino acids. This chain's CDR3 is CAWSFGIGAKNIQYF.

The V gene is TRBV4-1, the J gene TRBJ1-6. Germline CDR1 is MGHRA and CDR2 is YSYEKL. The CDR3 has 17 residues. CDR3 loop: CASSQDFLAGINSPLHF.

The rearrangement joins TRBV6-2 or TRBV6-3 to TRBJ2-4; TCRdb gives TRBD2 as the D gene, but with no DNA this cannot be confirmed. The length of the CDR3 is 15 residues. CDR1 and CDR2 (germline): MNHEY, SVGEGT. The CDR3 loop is CASRRSGGVTNIQYF.

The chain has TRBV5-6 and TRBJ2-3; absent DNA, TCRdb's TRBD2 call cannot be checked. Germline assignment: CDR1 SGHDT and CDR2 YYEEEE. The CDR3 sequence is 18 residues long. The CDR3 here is CASSFKVFGRRRGDTQYF.

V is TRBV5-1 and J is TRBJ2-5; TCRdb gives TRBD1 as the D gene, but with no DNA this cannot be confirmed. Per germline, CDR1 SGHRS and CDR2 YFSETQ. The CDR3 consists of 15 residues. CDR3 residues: CASSPPGQAGVTQYF.

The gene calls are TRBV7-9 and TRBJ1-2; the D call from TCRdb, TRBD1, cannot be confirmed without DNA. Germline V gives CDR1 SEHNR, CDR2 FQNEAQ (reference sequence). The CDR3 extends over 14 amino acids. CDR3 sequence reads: CASFRQGDGYGYTF.

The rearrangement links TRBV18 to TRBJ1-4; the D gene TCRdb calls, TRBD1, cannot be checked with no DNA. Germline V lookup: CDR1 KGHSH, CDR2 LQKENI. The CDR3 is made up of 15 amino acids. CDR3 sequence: CASSPTGQPDEKLFF.

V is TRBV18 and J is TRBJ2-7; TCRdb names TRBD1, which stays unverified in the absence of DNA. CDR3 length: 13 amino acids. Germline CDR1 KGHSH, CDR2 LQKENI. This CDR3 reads CASRSWAGNEQYF. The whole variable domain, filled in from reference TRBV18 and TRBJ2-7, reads NAGVMQNPRHLVRRRGQEARLRCSPMKGHSHVYWYRQLPEEGLKFMVYLQKENIIDESGMPKERFSAEFPKEGPSILRIQQVVRGDSAAYFCASRSWAGNEQYFGPGTRLTVT.

CDR3 loop: CASSLPSGRSNEQFF. This chain links TRBV28 with TRBJ2-1; TCRdb outputs TRBD2, but without DNA this stays unchecked. The CDR3 loop spans 15 amino acids. The germline CDR1 and CDR2 sequences are MDHEN and SYDVKM.

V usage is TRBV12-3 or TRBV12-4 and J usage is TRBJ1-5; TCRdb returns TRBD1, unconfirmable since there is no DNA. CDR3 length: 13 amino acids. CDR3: CASRTGKDQPQHF.

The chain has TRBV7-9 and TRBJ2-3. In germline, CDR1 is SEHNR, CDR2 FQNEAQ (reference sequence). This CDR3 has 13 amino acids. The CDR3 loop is CASRRGSTDTQYF. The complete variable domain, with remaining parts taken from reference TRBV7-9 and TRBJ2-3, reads DTGVSQNPRHKITKRGQNVTFRCDPISEHNRLYWYRQTLGQGPEFLTYFQNEAQLEKSRLLSDRFSAERPKGSFSTLEIQRTEQGDSAMYLCASRRGSTDTQYFGPGTRLTVL.

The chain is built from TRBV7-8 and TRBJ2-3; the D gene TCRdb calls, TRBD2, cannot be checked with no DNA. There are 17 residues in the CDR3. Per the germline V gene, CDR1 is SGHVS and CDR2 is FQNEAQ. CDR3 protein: CASSFLAGGRSTDTQYF.

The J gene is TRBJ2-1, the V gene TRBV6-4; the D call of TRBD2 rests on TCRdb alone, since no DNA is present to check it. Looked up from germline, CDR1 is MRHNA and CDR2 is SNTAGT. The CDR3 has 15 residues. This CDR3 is CASSDGPYSYNEQFF.

The CDR3 here is CASSITGGGNTEAFF. The gene calls are TRBV19 and TRBJ1-1; TCRdb designates TRBD1, a call that cannot be tested without DNA. Germline V lookup: CDR1 LNHDA, CDR2 SQIVND (reference sequence). The length of the CDR3 is 15 residues.

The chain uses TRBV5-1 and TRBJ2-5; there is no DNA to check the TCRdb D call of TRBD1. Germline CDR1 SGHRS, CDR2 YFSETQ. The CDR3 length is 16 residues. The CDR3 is CASSDSGTARQETQYF.

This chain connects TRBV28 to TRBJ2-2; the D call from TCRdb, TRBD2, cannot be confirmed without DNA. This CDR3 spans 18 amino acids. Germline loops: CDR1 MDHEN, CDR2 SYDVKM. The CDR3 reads CASSYIASGRVNTGELFF.

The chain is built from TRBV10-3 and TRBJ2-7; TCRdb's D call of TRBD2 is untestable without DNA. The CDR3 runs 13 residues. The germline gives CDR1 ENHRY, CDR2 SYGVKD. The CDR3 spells CAISEESIYEQYF.

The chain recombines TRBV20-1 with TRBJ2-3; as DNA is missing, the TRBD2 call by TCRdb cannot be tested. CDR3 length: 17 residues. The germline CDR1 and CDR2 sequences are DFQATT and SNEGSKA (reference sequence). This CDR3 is CSARDPGTSGRTDTQYF.

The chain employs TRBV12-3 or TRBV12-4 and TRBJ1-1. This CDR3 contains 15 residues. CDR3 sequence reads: CASSPSEGENTEAFF.

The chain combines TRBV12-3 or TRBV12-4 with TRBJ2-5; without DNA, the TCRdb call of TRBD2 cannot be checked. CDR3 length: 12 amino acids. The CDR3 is CASTSGRETQYF.

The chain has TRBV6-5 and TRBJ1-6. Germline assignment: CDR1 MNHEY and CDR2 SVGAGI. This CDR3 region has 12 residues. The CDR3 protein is CASSRRDSPLHF.

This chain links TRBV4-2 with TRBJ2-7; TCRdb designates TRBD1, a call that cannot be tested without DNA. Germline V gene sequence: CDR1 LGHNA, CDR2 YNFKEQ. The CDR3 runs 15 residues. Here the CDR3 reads CASSQDDGARYKQYF.

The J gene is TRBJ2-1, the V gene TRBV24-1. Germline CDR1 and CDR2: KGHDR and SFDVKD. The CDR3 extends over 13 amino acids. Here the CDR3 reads CATSDLGLPEQFF.

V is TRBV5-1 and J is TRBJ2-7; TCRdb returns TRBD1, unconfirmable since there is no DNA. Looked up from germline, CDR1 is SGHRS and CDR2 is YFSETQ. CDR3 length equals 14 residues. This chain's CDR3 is CASSSGGPLYEQYF.

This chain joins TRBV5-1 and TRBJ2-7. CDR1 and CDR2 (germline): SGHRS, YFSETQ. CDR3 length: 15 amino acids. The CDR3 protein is CASSFGGSSSYEQYF.

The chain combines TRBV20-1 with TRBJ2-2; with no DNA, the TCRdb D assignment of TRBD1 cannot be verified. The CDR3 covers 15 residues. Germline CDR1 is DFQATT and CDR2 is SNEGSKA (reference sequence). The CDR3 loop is CSAPLNSGSTGELFF.

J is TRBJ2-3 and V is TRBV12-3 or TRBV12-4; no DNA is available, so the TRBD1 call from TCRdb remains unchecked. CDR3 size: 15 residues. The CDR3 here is CASSSQGAETDTQYF.

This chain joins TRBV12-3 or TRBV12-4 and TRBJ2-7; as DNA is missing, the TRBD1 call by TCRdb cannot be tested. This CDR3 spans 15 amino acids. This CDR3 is CASRTGTAFSYEQYF.